This entry concerns a single T cell receptor (beta chain). This entry comes from a study of T cell changes during pregnancy in multiple sclerosis. In germline, CDR1 is SQVTM, CDR2 ANQGSEA. Germline trimming cut 8 bases from V and 5 bases from J; bases unmatched to any gene: 8. The length of the CDR3 is 13 residues. Data came from immunoSEQ multiplex PCR; TCRdb stores just in-frame clones and leaves some out. Here the sample spans 75,000 to 100,000 clones, 91% being singletons. This TCR was sampled from a female donor in good health, enrolled as a control in a pregnancy study. This rearrangement joins TRBV29-1 to TRBJ2-2, with 7 positions matching TRBD2. Sequenced material: peripheral blood, taken after pregnancy. CDR3 protein: CSTLADNTGELFF. CDR3 nucleotides: TGCAGCACCCTAGCGGATAATACCGGGGAGCTGTTTTTT.